The 32 T cell receptor beta chains below all came from one sample that was sequenced in a study of human T cells and chemical hapten exposure. The time point denotes: patch test 3, about 24 weeks after DPC sensitization. Treatment specified: therapeutic diphenylcyclopropenone sensitization with weekly scalp DPC. One entry per CDR3 protein results from TCRdb running MiXCR on the RACE reads. The sample records under 200,000 distinct CDR3 sequences, 25% to 30% being singletons. The sequences come from whole blood, collected in connection with sensitization to the hapten diphenylcyclopropenone (DPC). The source of these receptors is a woman under 30 with alopecia areata. Some clones in this sample may be carry-over from other donors' samples.

The table lists this clonotype with many counts. The chain has TRBV20-1 and TRBJ2-2, with TRBD2 matching over 8 bases. The CDR3 spans 14 residues. Germline assignment: CDR1 DFQATT and CDR2 SNEGSKA (reference sequence). V lost 6 bases and J lost 5; bases outside the gene matches: 8. As DNA, the CDR3 is TGCAGTGCAGCCCAGCGGGAGAGAACCGGGGAGCTGTTTTTT. Amino acids: CSAAQRERTGELFF.

The CDR3 sequence is CASSLNPGYNEQFF. The DNA for the CDR3 is TGTGCCAGCAGTCTAAACCCGGGGTACAATGAGCAGTTCTTC. The V and J genes are TRBV12-3 or TRBV12-4 and TRBJ2-1; maybe TRBD2 (5 bases). The CDR3 loop spans 14 amino acids. V was cut by 5 bases and J by 4 bases, with 12 bases left in between.

The rearrangement uses TRBV29-1 and TRBJ1-1; D is ambiguous. V lost 5 bases and J lost 1, with 5 bases in between. The CDR3 sequence is 11 residues long. Germline-derived CDR1 and CDR2 are SQVTM and ANQGSEA. The CDR3 DNA reads as TGCAGCGTTTGGAGGAACACTGAAGCTTTCTTT. This codes for CSVWRNTEAFF.

This chain links TRBV5-1 with TRBJ1-4, with 7 bases fitting TRBD1. J was trimmed by 0 bases and V by 3 bases; bases with no gene match: 2. Germline-derived CDR1 and CDR2 are SGHRS and YFSETQ. There are 15 residues in the CDR3. This chain's CDR3 is CASSYTGATNEKLFF. CDR3 DNA: TGCGCCAGCAGCTATACAGGGGCAACTAATGAAAAACTGTTTTTT.

J is TRBJ2-1 and V is TRBV12-3 or TRBV12-4; no definite D call. Trimming took 2 bases from V and 11 from J, leaving 16 bases between them. The CDR3 has 14 amino acids. Here the CDR3 DNA reads TGTGCCAGCAGTTTAAATGGCTCGGGCCGTAAGCAGTTCTTC. This encodes CASSLNGSGRKQFF.

This clonotype was detected only a few times. The chain couples TRBV18 to TRBJ1-5; TRBD1 matches 9 bases. From germline, CDR1 is KGHSH and CDR2 LQKENI. The V gene end was trimmed by 5 bases and the J gene end by 0 bases; junction bases not matched to a gene: 2. The length of the CDR3 is 15 residues. The CDR3 DNA sequence: TGTGCCAGCTCAGACAGGGGGATTAGCAATCAGCCCCAGCATTTT. As protein: CASSDRGISNQPQHF.

The genes are TRBV3-1 and TRBJ2-1; D remains ambiguous. V lost 4 bases and J 2 bases, leaving 12 bases between the germline ends. The germline V gene encodes CDR1 LGHDT and CDR2 YNNKEL (reference sequence). The CDR3 is 15 amino acids. CDR3 sequence (DNA): TGTGCCAGCAGCCCAAGAGTAAGCACCTACAATGAGCAGTTCTTC. The encoded protein is CASSPRVSTYNEQFF.

CDR3 DNA: TGTGCCACTTCGACTAGCGGGGTTACCTACAATGAGCAGTTCTTC. Its protein product is CATSTSGVTYNEQFF. The chain joins TRBV6-1 to TRBJ2-1; 11 nucleotides agree with TRBD2. This CDR3 is built from 15 residues. Germline V gene lookup returns CDR1 MNHNS and CDR2 SASEGT. V shed 10 bases and J 2 bases; nucleotides not matched to a gene: 7.

The rearrangement uses TRBV5-1 and TRBJ2-1, with 7 nucleotides matching TRBD1. The V gene end was trimmed by 3 bases and the J gene end by 3 bases; junction bases not matched to a gene: 6. The CDR3 runs to 15 residues. Germline CDR1 is SGHRS and CDR2 is YFSETQ. This chain's CDR3 is CASSSKTGIYNEQFF. As DNA, the CDR3 is TGCGCCAGCAGCTCGAAGACAGGGATCTACAATGAGCAGTTCTTC.

The CDR3: CASSDTPDTQYF. The CDR3 DNA sequence: TGTGCCAGCAGCGATACCCCGGATACGCAGTATTTT. This chain links TRBV27 with TRBJ2-3; D is undetermined. Trimming took 6 bases from V and 6 from J, leaving 10 bases between them. The CDR3 runs to 12 residues. The germline V gene has CDR1 MNHEY and CDR2 SMNVEV (reference sequence).

About this clonotype itself: This is likely a read error, given that the CDR3 carries no conserved phenylalanine or tryptophan at its end. The J gene is TRBJ1-5, the V gene TRBV7-2, with 9 positions matching TRBD1. From germline, CDR1 is SGHTA and CDR2 FQGNSA. Losses at the gene ends were 2 bases for V and 4 bases for J; bases not matched to a gene: 3. The CDR3 consists of 15 residues. CDR3 sequence reads: CASSLSGTGNQPQHL. CDR3 nucleotide sequence: TGTGCCAGCAGCTTAAGTGGGACAGGGAATCAGCCCCAGCATTTA.

This clonotype was picked up one time. V usage is TRBV5-1 and J usage is TRBJ2-3; 7 bases are shared with TRBD2. J gave up 3 bases and V 1 base, and 2 bases lay outside the gene matches. Germline V gene lookup returns CDR1 SGHRS and CDR2 YFSETQ. This CDR3 has 14 residues. The CDR3 DNA reads TGCGCCAGCAGCTTGTCAGCGGGGACAGATACGCAGTATTTT. Protein: CASSLSAGTDTQYF.

This clonotype was seen ten or more times. V usage is TRBV3-1 and J usage is TRBJ2-7; no firm D call. V lost 8 bases and J lost 3, with 14 bases in between. The CDR3 extends over 13 amino acids. Germline CDR1 and CDR2: LGHDT and YNNKEL (reference sequence). The CDR3 nucleotides are TGTGCCAGCCGGCGGCAGAATGTCTACGAGCAGTACTTC. Translating gives CASRRQNVYEQYF.

V is TRBV4-1 and J is TRBJ2-1; 7 bases agree with TRBD2. The CDR3 has 13 residues. Trimming removed 4 bases from V and 10 bases from J; junction bases left unmatched: 7. CDR1 and CDR2 from the germline V gene are MGHRA and YSYEKL. CDR3 sequence reads: CASSRRLAGEQFF. DNA of the CDR3: TGCGCCAGCAGCCGCCGACTAGCCGGGGAGCAGTTCTTC.

Notes on this clonotype: A much larger clone is a single base away; this may be a read error. V gene TRBV5-1 combines with J gene TRBJ2-1; TRBD1 is a possible D gene (5 bases). Germline V CDR1 and CDR2: SGHRS, YFSETQ. This CDR3 contains 14 residues. DNA for the CDR3: TGCACCAGCAGCTTGTACAGGATGTACAATGAGCAGTTCTTC. Protein: CTSSLYRMYNEQFF.

This sequence joins TRBV6-2 or TRBV6-3 and TRBJ1-5; D is unresolved. This CDR3 has 12 amino acids. Germline CDR1 reads MNHEY; CDR2 reads SVGEGT. V lost 6 bases and J lost 7, with 10 bases in between. CDR3 residues: CASRDGGQPQHF. CDR3 sequence (DNA): TGTGCCAGCAGAGACGGTGGACAGCCCCAGCATTTT.

This clonotype occurred a few times. This chain connects TRBV7-9 to TRBJ2-2, with D perhaps given as TRBD1 or TRBD2 (5 bases each). The germline CDR1 and CDR2 sequences are SEHNR and FQNEAQ (reference sequence). Trimming removed 5 bases from V and 5 bases from J, with 15 bases in between. This CDR3 is built from 15 residues. This chain's CDR3 is CASSHGTPFTGELFF. The CDR3 coding sequence is TGTGCCAGCAGCCATGGGACGCCATTTACCGGGGAGCTGTTTTTT.

V usage is TRBV20-1 and J usage is TRBJ2-7, with TRBD2 as a possible D gene (6 bases). The V end was cut by 6 bases, the J end by 1 base, with 19 bases between. Germline V gene sequence: CDR1 DFQATT, CDR2 SNEGSKA (reference sequence). The CDR3 has 15 amino acids. The CDR3 nucleotides read TGCAGTGCAAACCCCGGGCAGGGAGGATCCTACGAGCAGTACTTC. Its protein is CSANPGQGGSYEQYF.

For the CDR3, the DNA is TGCAGTGCTATTTCAGGGGTTGGCTACACCTTC. Translating it yields CSAISGVGYTF. The rearrangement joins TRBV20-1 to TRBJ1-2; D is possibly TRBD1 (6 bases). CDR1 and CDR2 from the germline V gene are DFQATT and SNEGSKA (reference sequence). The CDR3 extends over 11 amino acids. V lost 4 bases and J 7 bases, leaving 10 bases between the germline ends.

The chain joins TRBV30 to TRBJ1-2; unclear D gene. The germline CDR1 and CDR2 sequences are GTSNPN and SVGIG (reference sequence). This CDR3 is 11 amino acids long. Trimming stripped 4 bases from V and 4 bases from J, with 7 bases between. CDR3 sequence: CAWISGYGYTF. For the CDR3, the DNA is TGTGCCTGGATAAGCGGCTATGGCTACACCTTC. The variable domain in full, with the rest retrieved from reference TRBV30 and TRBJ1-2, is SQTIHQWPATLVQPVGSPLSLECTVEGTSNPNLYWYRQAAGRGLQLLFYSVGIGQISSEVPQNLSASRPQDRQFILSSKKLLLSDSGFYLCAWISGYGYTFGSGTRLTVV.

V is TRBV27 and J is TRBJ1-2, with 7 bases that match TRBD1. Germline CDR1 reads MNHEY; CDR2 reads SMNVEV (reference sequence). V dropped 2 bases and J dropped 2; count of bases not matched to a gene: 8. There are 16 residues in the CDR3. The CDR3 is CASSLRQGRLNYGYTF. The CDR3 DNA is TGTGCCAGCAGTTTACGACAGGGAAGACTCAACTATGGCTACACCTTC.

The V and J genes are TRBV11-2 and TRBJ1-2; D is unclear. V was shortened by 7 bases and J by 8 bases, with 20 bases between the two germline ends. CDR1 is SGHAT and CDR2 is FQNNGV in the germline V gene. CDR3 length equals 14 residues. The CDR3 loop is CASTPGRRSGGYTF. CDR3 nucleotides: TGTGCCAGCACCCCGGGCAGGAGGTCAGGAGGCTACACCTTC.

The J gene is TRBJ2-5, the V gene TRBV12-3 or TRBV12-4, with D perhaps matching TRBD1 (6 bases). CDR3 length: 14 residues. The V gene lost 5 bases and the J gene lost 5 bases, with 15 bases spanning the gap. CDR3 nucleotides: TGTGCCAGCAGTCCCACCACAGGGTGGGAGACCCAGTACTTC. Encoded protein: CASSPTTGWETQYF.

This clonotype was seen repeatedly, ten times or more. The chain employs TRBV20-1 and TRBJ1-1; D gene uncertain. The CDR3 runs to 8 residues. The germline V gene has CDR1 DFQATT and CDR2 SNEGSKA (reference sequence). Trimming pared 5 bases from V and 9 bases from J, leaving 4 bases between. CDR3 region: CSAAQAFF. CDR3 DNA sequence: TGCAGTGCTGCCCAAGCTTTCTTT.

This clonotype was seen only a few times. V gene TRBV20-1 combines with J gene TRBJ2-3, with D possibly matching TRBD1 (6 bases). V lost 8 bases, J lost 6 bases, and 9 bases lay in between. The CDR3 loop spans 10 amino acids. Germline loops: CDR1 DFQATT, CDR2 SNEGSKA (reference sequence). Written as DNA, the CDR3 is TGCAGTCATAGGGGGGATACGCAGTATTTT. This codes for CSHRGDTQYF.

The chain has TRBV20-1 and TRBJ1-4; a possible D gene is TRBD1 (6 bases). Trimming left V 0 bases short and J 6 bases short, with 14 bases between. CDR1 and CDR2 from the germline V gene are DFQATT and SNEGSKA (reference sequence). There are 15 residues in the CDR3. This CDR3 reads CSARDPTGQDEKLFF. CDR3 nucleotides: TGCAGTGCTAGAGATCCCACAGGGCAAGATGAAAAACTGTTTTTT.

This clonotype was counted between two and nine times. The rearrangement uses TRBV20-1 and TRBJ1-1; 8 positions agree with TRBD1. CDR3 size: 16 residues. Germline V gene lookup returns CDR1 DFQATT and CDR2 SNEGSKA (reference sequence). V was clipped by 2 bases and J by 0 bases; unmatched bases: 8. This chain's CDR3 is CSARNSVQGVNTEAFF. The CDR3 region has the DNA TGCAGTGCTAGAAATTCGGTACAGGGGGTGAACACTGAAGCTTTCTTT.

The gene calls are TRBV7-2 and TRBJ2-2; no definite D call. The germline V and J ends were trimmed by 5 bases and 3 bases, with 7 bases remaining between them. The germline V gene encodes CDR1 SGHTA and CDR2 FQGNSA. This CDR3 comprises 13 residues. The DNA for the CDR3 is TGTGCCAGCAGCGCCTACTACACCGGGGAGCTGTTTTTT. Its translation is CASSAYYTGELFF.

This clonotype was seen a few times. The genes are TRBV7-9 and TRBJ2-7, with 10 positions matching TRBD1. The CDR3 has 14 amino acids. Germline V gene lookup returns CDR1 SEHNR and CDR2 FQNEAQ (reference sequence). J was trimmed by 3 bases and V by 5 bases; bases with no gene match: 4. CDR3 DNA: TGTGCCAGCAGCCCCCGGGACAGGGGCTACGAGCAGTACTTC. This encodes CASSPRDRGYEQYF.

This clonotype was recorded a few times. J is TRBJ1-1 and V is TRBV29-1; no clear D gene. Germline loops: CDR1 SQVTM, CDR2 ANQGSEA. Trimming cost V 7 bases and J 1 base, with 10 bases left between them. This CDR3 contains 12 residues. The CDR3 nucleotides are TGCAGCGCTAAGATCCAGAACACTGAAGCTTTCTTT. As protein: CSAKIQNTEAFF. Drawing the rest from reference TRBV29-1 and TRBJ1-1, the complete variable domain is SAVISQKPSRDICQRGTSLTIQCQVDSQVTMMFWYRQQPGQSLTLIATANQGSEATYESGFVIDKFPISRPNLTFSTLTVSNMSPEDSSIYLCSAKIQNTEAFFGQGTRLTVV.

This clonotype was seen a few times. V gene TRBV7-9 combines with J gene TRBJ1-2; D gene ambiguous. The germline V gene encodes CDR1 SEHNR and CDR2 FQNEAQ (reference sequence). This CDR3 spans 12 amino acids. The germline V and J ends were trimmed by 8 bases and 8 bases, with 15 bases remaining between them. The CDR3 loop is CASGRTTYGYTF. The CDR3 DNA reads as TGTGCCAGCGGGCGGACTACCTACGGCTACACCTTC.

The J gene is TRBJ1-2, the V gene TRBV6-2 or TRBV6-3; no definite D call. The length of the CDR3 is 13 residues. Trimming left V 2 bases short and J 2 bases short, with 6 bases between. CDR1 MNHEY and CDR2 SVGEGT come from the germline V gene. DNA for the CDR3: TGTGCCAGCAGTTACGAGGCGAACTATGGCTACACCTTC. It translates to CASSYEANYGYTF.